What follows is one T cell receptor (beta chain) and its context. The data stem from a study of blood T cell repertoires in COVID-19. Per the authors' pipeline: Reference gene primers were amplified, and this amplification served to estimate nucleated cell counts. Measured with immunoSEQ multiplex PCR; TCRdb has only the in-frame clones, and not every one. V and J calls and clone size follow that table, whereas D and trimming were derived from the DNA. Of around 99,000 clones in the sample, around 79% were seen once. Germline values: CDR1 SGHVS, CDR2 FNYEAQ. The V end lost 1 base, the J end lost 3 bases, and 13 bases lay between the germline ends. This CDR3 contains 15 residues.

The sequencing input was peripheral blood. This rearrangement joins TRBV7-6 to TRBJ2-7, with a weak D call TRBD2 (5 bases). This TCR was recovered from a woman aged 80 or older with active or convalescent COVID-19. The CDR3 DNA reads as TGTGCCAGCAGCTTAGGGTCGAGCGGCCTCTACGAGCAGTACTTC. Translation: CASSLGSSGLYEQYF.